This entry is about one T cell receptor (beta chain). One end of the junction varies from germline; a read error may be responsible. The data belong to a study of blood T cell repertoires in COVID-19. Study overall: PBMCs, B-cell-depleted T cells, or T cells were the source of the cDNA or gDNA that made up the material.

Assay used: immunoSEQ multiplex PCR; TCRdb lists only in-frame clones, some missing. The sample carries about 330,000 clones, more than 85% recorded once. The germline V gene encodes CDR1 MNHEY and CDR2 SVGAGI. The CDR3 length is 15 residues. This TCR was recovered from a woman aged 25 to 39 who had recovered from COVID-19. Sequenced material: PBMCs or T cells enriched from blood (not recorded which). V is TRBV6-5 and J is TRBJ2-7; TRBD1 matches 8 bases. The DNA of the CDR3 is TGTGCCAGCAGTTACTCCGGGACAGGCTCCAACGAGCAGTACTTC. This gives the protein CASSYSGTGSNEQYF.